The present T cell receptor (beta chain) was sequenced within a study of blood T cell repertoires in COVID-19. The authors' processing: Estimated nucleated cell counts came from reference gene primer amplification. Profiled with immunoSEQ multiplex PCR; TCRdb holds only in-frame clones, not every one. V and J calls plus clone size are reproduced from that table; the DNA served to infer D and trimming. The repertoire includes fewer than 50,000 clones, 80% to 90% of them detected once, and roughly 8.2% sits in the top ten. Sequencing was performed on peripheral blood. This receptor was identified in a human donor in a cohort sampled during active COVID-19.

This CDR3 is CASSPSGSGYTF. DNA for the CDR3: TGTGCCAGCTCACCAAGCGGAAGTGGCTACACCTTC. The chain carries TRBV18 and TRBJ1-2, with unresolved D. V was cut by 2 bases and J by 7 bases, with 8 bases left in between. Germline-derived CDR1 and CDR2 are KGHSH and LQKENI. The CDR3 spans 12 residues.